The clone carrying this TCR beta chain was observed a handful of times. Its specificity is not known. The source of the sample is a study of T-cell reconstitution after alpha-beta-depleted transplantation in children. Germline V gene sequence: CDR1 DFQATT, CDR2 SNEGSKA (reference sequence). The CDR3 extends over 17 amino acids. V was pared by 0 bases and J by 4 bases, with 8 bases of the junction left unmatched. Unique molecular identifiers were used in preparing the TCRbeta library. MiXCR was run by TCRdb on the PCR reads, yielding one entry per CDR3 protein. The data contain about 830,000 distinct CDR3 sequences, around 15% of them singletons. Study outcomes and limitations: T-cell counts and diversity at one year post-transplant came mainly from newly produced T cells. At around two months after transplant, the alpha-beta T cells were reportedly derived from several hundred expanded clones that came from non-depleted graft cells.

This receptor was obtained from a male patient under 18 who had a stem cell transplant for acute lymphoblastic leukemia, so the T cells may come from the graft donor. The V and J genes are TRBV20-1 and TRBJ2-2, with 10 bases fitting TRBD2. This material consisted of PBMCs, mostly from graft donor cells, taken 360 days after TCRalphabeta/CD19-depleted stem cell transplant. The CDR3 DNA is TGCAGTGCTAGAGATCCTAGCGGGAGTAGGAGCACCGGGGAGCTGTTTTTT. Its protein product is CSARDPSGSRSTGELFF.